One and the same sample provided the 2 T cell receptor beta chains below, sequenced in a study of T cells expressing NK-cell markers. TCRdb derives one entry per CDR3 protein from the 5' RACE reads, leaving out DNA. This repertoire comprises about 410,000 distinct CDR3 sequences; its ten largest clones make up about 11%. The sequencing sample was made of blood T cells: a sorted CD56 or NKG2C T cell subset, CD4+ or CD8+ T cells, or bulk PBMC T cells (not recorded which). These receptors all come from a woman aged 45-65 years in good health.

The chain uses TRBV20-1 and TRBJ2-7. The V gene's germline CDR1 is DFQATT and CDR2 SNEGSKA (reference sequence). There are 13 residues in the CDR3. CDR3: CSASKSNTYEQYF.

The V gene is TRBV14, the J gene TRBJ1-1; absent DNA, TCRdb's TRBD1 call cannot be checked. The length of the CDR3 is 15 residues. CDR1 is SGHDN, CDR2 FVKESK, per germline. The CDR3 is CASSPPTGGHTEAFF.